This T cell receptor beta chain emerged from a study of shared clonotypes between healthy human individuals (dated by TCRdb to 2018 to 2021). About the study as a whole: The cohort included a few men and a couple of women between 18 and 49 years of age. Different laboratories and diverse techniques were used to prepare libraries and sequence TCR repertoires, to increase sequencing depth and limit assay-specific biases. Each donor's leukapheresis produced roughly between roughly 0.9 and 9 billion PBMCs. For each donor, CD4 naive and CD4 memory were each run on three plates, CD8 naive on two plates, and CD8 memory on one plate. To estimate repertoire size and how much clonotype sharing occurs between individuals, the study deeply sequenced the blood TCR repertoires of about five healthy adults. Beyond this particular receptor, the publication reports: Naive subsets generally had larger estimated clonotype richness than memory subsets did. Sharing across several donors was observed for 5% to 6.5% of naive CD4, under 4% of naive CD8, 2% to 2.5% of memory CD4, and roughly 0.4% of memory CD8 clonotypes. Rarefaction of sorted-subset datasets indicated incomplete sequencing despite the large sequencing depth. Because the study included only a small number of donors, the genetic and exposure-history diversity represented was limited. Pairwise subsampling indicated that sequencing depth was expected to affect the degree of clonotype sharing among donors. Sampling was restricted to blood, and TCR repertoires in tissues likely differ from the TCR repertoires found in blood. Compared with non-shared clonotypes, clonotypes shared by all four sorted-subset donors had higher generation probabilities.

TCR CDR3 regions were amplified from genomic DNA by multiplex PCR using the deep immunoSEQ assay. Genomic DNA extracted from each cell subset was distributed evenly over all wells of several immunoSEQ 96-well plates, and each plate served as one replicate. For sorted subsets, roughly 200 ng genomic DNA, equal to tens of thousands of T cell genomes, was loaded into each replicate PCR. The purified libraries were quantified using a Qubit 3.0 fluorometer, sized with a Bioanalyzer 2100, and then quantified again using the KAPA Library Quantification kit. Every immunoSEQ 96-well plate was sequenced on a dedicated single-read 150-cycle Illumina NextSeq 550 flow cell. The study's processing was this. Because the immunoSEQ output held only junctional sequences and lacked quality scores, the filtering could not match the filtering applied to full-length reads. Sequences were annotated with PyIR, a Python wrapper for IgBLAST v1.9, using IMGT germline references to assign V/J genes and CDR3. Reads were removed for weak V/J assignments (E-value above 1e-6), missing CDR3, stop codons, out-of-frame junctions, or ambiguous translated residues. V3J clonotypes were defined as sequences sharing an identical inferred V gene, J gene, and CDR3 amino acid sequence. Percentage overlap between repertoires was computed as shared unique clonotypes divided by the size of the smaller repertoire. Three approaches were used to assess repertoire richness: RTK rarefaction, the Chao1 estimator, and Recon v2.1 estimates of unobserved clonotypes. Generation probabilities were computed with OLGA for all TCRbeta clonotypes obtained by the gDNA method from a handful of donors. TCRdb's version of the immuneACCESS table is confined to in-frame rearrangements and falls short of the full clone set. An unresolved V gene accounts for under half of the shortfall where checked; the remainder is of unknown origin. V and J calls and clone size are given by that table; D and trimming were obtained from the DNA. The sample records about 800,000 clones, around 96% of which are singletons. The ten top clones hold around 0.21% of the sample.

This clone was picked up one time. It lacks a known antigen. Base-call qualities are not available, and no considerably larger clone is one nucleotide away. CD8 naive samples consisted of CD45RO-negative cells that were positively selected for CCR7, yielding a CD45RA+CCR7+ population without TemRA cells. The donors were healthy, HIV-negative adults with no recently reported acute infections or vaccinations. Every donor was a Caucasian adult living in Nashville, Tennessee, USA. Blood was collected by leukapheresis, and PBMCs were isolated by Ficoll-Histopaque density gradient centrifugation and then cryopreserved in liquid nitrogen vapor phase. Analytical flow cytometry was used to check the purity and quantity of every magnetically sorted T cell population. Genomic DNA was isolated from every sorted fraction and measured by UV absorbance on a Nanodrop 2000c. The CDR3 holds 17 amino acids from the cysteine to the phenylalanine. Only the CDR3 DNA is retained, 51 bases long and in frame from the first base. The germline V and J ends show losses of 5 bases and 3 bases respectively, and no gene match explains 14 bases of the junction. CDR1 and CDR2, looked up from the germline V gene (reference sequence), are SEHNR and FQNEAQ.

In this chain, TRBV7-9 is recombined with TRBJ2-5, with TRBD2 identical over 8 junction bases. Specimen: naive CD8+ T cells sorted from blood. In light of the paper, this sample's cell subset or site label describes: CD45RA+CCR7+. This TCR was recovered from a man aged 25-45 years in good health. The nucleotide sequence reads TGTGCCAGCAGCCCACCCTTGGGGCTAGCGGGTGAAGAGACCCAGTACTTC. It is translated as CASSPPLGLAGEETQYF. With the portions outside the CDR3 filled from the reference TRBV7-9 and TRBJ2-5 genes, the complete variable region becomes DTGVSQNPRHKITKRGQNVTFRCDPISEHNRLYWYRQTLGQGPEFLTYFQNEAQLEKSRLLSDRFSAERPKGSFSTLEIQRTEQGDSAMYLCASSPPLGLAGEETQYFGPGTRLLVL.